These T cell receptor beta chains were read from a single sample in a study of cytomegalovirus exposure and HLA in healthy donors. Assay used: immunoSEQ multiplex PCR; TCRdb lists only in-frame clones, some missing. The sample shows approximately 77,000 clones, 72% of them seen only once. Sequenced: PBMCs. The receptors derive from a man in his 60s in good health and CMV-seropositive. Each CDR3 is given with its conserved first and last residue. D genes are given only for firm matches. Clone size is shown for a subset of rows, as once, few, many or a class of expanded clone.

V: TRBV4-2; D: TRBD2; size: -; J: TRBJ2-3; CDR3: CASSQEAGADTQYF; DNA: TGTGCCAGCAGCCAAGAGGCGGGAGCAGATACGCAGTATTTT
V: TRBV6-6; D: -; size: -; J: TRBJ2-1; CDR3: CASSPPRGSKGEQFF; DNA: TGTGCCAGCAGTCCCCCTCGGGGATCGAAGGGTGAGCAGTTCTTC
V: TRBV7-9; D: TRBD1; size: -; J: TRBJ2-7; CDR3: CASSNNRGPTYEQYF; DNA: TGTGCCAGCAGTAATAACAGGGGGCCCACCTACGAGCAGTACTTC
V: TRBV6-5; D: -; size: -; J: TRBJ1-1; CDR3: CASSSWGQGTEAFF; DNA: TGTGCCAGCAGCTCCTGGGGACAAGGCACTGAAGCTTTCTTT
V: TRBV9; D: -; size: -; J: TRBJ2-3; CDR3: CASSVGDSSTDTQYF; DNA: TGTGCCAGCAGCGTAGGAGATTCTAGCACAGATACGCAGTATTTT
V: TRBV4-1; D: -; size: -; J: TRBJ2-3; CDR3: CASSQGGASGYTDTQYF; DNA: TGCGCCAGCAGCCAAGGGGGGGCTAGCGGCTACACAGATACGCAGTATTTT
V: TRBV30; D: -; size: -; J: TRBJ2-1; CDR3: CAQGKGYNEQFF; DNA: TGTGCTCAGGGTAAAGGCTACAATGAGCAGTTCTTC
V: TRBV4-1; D: TRBD2; size: -; J: TRBJ2-5; CDR3: CASRTSGEETQYF; DNA: TGCGCCAGCAGGACTAGCGGGGAAGAGACCCAGTACTTC
V: TRBV7-6; D: TRBD2; size: -; J: TRBJ2-2; CDR3: CASTSEAAGATGELFF; DNA: TGTGCCAGCACCTCCGAGGCAGCGGGGGCCACCGGGGAGCTGTTTTTT
V: TRBV27; D: -; size: -; J: TRBJ2-3; CDR3: CASSFRAGRADTQYF; DNA: TGTGCCAGCAGTTTTCGGGCGGGGCGTGCAGATACGCAGTATTTT
V: TRBV7-9; D: TRBD1; size: -; J: TRBJ2-5; CDR3: CASSARTGDQETQYF; DNA: TGTGCCAGCAGCGCCCGGACAGGGGACCAAGAGACCCAGTACTTC
V: TRBV7-8; D: TRBD2; size: -; J: TRBJ2-7; CDR3: CASSLDGTSGYEQYF; DNA: TGTGCCAGCAGCTTAGATGGGACTAGCGGCTACGAGCAGTACTTC
V: TRBV11-2; D: TRBD2; size: -; J: TRBJ2-1; CDR3: CASSLRLSGGSYNEQFF; DNA: TGTGCCAGCAGCCTAAGGCTTAGCGGGGGCTCCTACAATGAGCAGTTCTTC
V: TRBV5-5; D: TRBD1; size: -; J: TRBJ1-5; CDR3: CASSSADRGSQPQHF; DNA: TGTGCCAGCAGTTCTGCCGACAGGGGGAGTCAGCCCCAGCATTTT
V: TRBV7-9; D: -; size: -; J: TRBJ2-1; CDR3: CASGPNVADNEQFF; DNA: TGTGCCAGCGGCCCCAATGTAGCAGACAATGAGCAGTTCTTC
V: TRBV27; D: TRBD2; size: -; J: TRBJ2-7; CDR3: CASSLSGRSSYEQYF; DNA: TGTGCCAGCAGTTTGAGCGGGAGGAGCTCCTACGAGCAGTACTTC
V: TRBV10-1; D: TRBD2; size: -; J: TRBJ2-3; CDR3: CASSDRGVSDTQYF; DNA: TGCGCCAGCAGTGATCGGGGGGTATCAGATACGCAGTATTTT
V: TRBV6-5; D: -; size: -; J: TRBJ2-3; CDR3: CATEGGDTQYF; DNA: TGTGCCACCGAGGGTGGAGATACGCAGTATTTT
V: TRBV6-5; D: -; size: -; J: TRBJ1-5; CDR3: CASSYGSDQPQHF; DNA: TGTGCCAGCAGTTACGGGAGCGATCAGCCCCAGCATTTT
V: TRBV7-9; D: TRBD1; size: -; J: TRBJ1-1; CDR3: CASSLTGDTEAFF; DNA: TGTGCCAGCAGCTTAACAGGGGACACTGAAGCTTTCTTT
V: TRBV29-1; D: TRBD2; size: -; J: TRBJ2-1; CDR3: CSARTSGRRANEQFF; DNA: TGCAGCGCTCGGACTAGCGGGAGACGGGCCAATGAGCAGTTCTTC
V: TRBV6-5; D: -; size: -; J: TRBJ1-5; CDR3: CASREGGNQPQHF; DNA: TGTGCCAGCAGAGAAGGGGGCAATCAGCCCCAGCATTTT
V: TRBV5-1; D: -; size: few; J: TRBJ1-2; CDR3: CASSLDGTGYGYTF; DNA: TGCGCCAGCAGCTTGGATGGAACGGGGTATGGCTACACCTTC
V: TRBV10-3; D: -; size: few; J: TRBJ2-2; CDR3: CAITTPNTGELFF; DNA: TGTGCCATCACCACACCCAACACCGGGGAGCTGTTTTTT
V: TRBV29-1; D: TRBD1; size: -; J: TRBJ1-2; CDR3: CSVDGRQGNYGYTF; DNA: TGCAGCGTGGATGGCCGACAGGGCAACTATGGCTACACCTTC
V: TRBV28; D: TRBD2; size: -; J: TRBJ2-7; CDR3: CASVESGRGRNEQYF; DNA: TGTGCCAGCGTCGAGAGCGGGAGAGGCCGGAACGAGCAGTACTTC
V: TRBV30; D: -; size: -; J: TRBJ1-1; CDR3: CAWSDGSYTEAFF; DNA: TGTGCCTGGAGTGACGGTAGCTACACTGAAGCTTTCTTT
V: TRBV28; D: -; size: few; J: TRBJ2-1; CDR3: CASSLGQRSHNEQFF; DNA: TGTGCCAGCAGTTTAGGACAGCGGAGCCACAATGAGCAGTTCTTC
V: TRBV19; D: TRBD1; size: -; J: TRBJ1-4; CDR3: CASSMPRDRSREKLFF; DNA: TGTGCCAGTAGTATGCCCCGGGACAGGTCCCGGGAAAAACTGTTTTTT
V: TRBV11-2; D: -; size: -; J: TRBJ2-3; CDR3: CASSPTPVYTDTQYF; DNA: TGTGCCAGCAGCCCCACCCCAGTTTACACAGATACGCAGTATTTT
V: TRBV7-9; D: TRBD1; size: -; J: TRBJ1-6; CDR3: CASSWGQGARSPLHF; DNA: TGTGCCAGCAGCTGGGGACAGGGGGCTCGGTCACCCCTCCACTTT
V: TRBV6-6; D: TRBD1; size: -; J: TRBJ2-7; CDR3: CASSPSAGGLYEQYF; DNA: TGTGCCAGCAGTCCATCGGCAGGGGGCTTATACGAGCAGTACTTC
V: TRBV7-2; D: -; size: once; J: TRBJ1-6; CDR3: CASSTYSPLTPLHF; DNA: TGTGCCAGCAGCACCTATAGCCCCCTGACACCCCTCCACTTT
V: TRBV4-2; D: TRBD2; size: few; J: TRBJ2-7; CDR3: CASSQEGAGGSYEQYF; DNA: TGTGCCAGCAGCCAAGAAGGCGCGGGGGGGTCCTACGAGCAGTACTTC
V: TRBV7-9; D: TRBD2; size: -; J: TRBJ2-1; CDR3: CASSFGLAGGTYNEQFF; DNA: TGTGCCAGCAGCTTCGGACTAGCGGGAGGAACGTACAATGAGCAGTTCTTC
V: TRBV4-1; D: -; size: -; J: TRBJ2-3; CDR3: CASSQEERVTDTQYF; DNA: TGCGCCAGCAGCCAAGAGGAGCGGGTGACAGATACGCAGTATTTT
V: TRBV19; D: -; size: -; J: TRBJ2-7; CDR3: CASSNLGSYEQYF; DNA: TGTGCCAGTAGTAACCTCGGTTCCTACGAGCAGTACTTC
V: TRBV5-5; D: -; size: few; J: TRBJ2-5; CDR3: CASSRGSGQETQYF; DNA: TGTGCCAGCAGCCGAGGGTCAGGCCAAGAGACCCAGTACTTC
V: TRBV2; D: TRBD1; size: -; J: TRBJ1-4; CDR3: CASRRGDRGEKLFF; DNA: TGTGCCAGCAGGAGGGGGGACAGGGGTGAAAAACTGTTTTTT
V: TRBV7-8; D: -; size: -; J: TRBJ2-7; CDR3: CASSPAIYEQYF; DNA: TGTGCCAGCAGCCCTGCAATCTACGAGCAGTACTTC
V: TRBV30; D: TRBD1; size: once; J: TRBJ1-5; CDR3: CAWSRGGQGVGNQPQHF; DNA: TGTGCCTGGAGTCGTGGCGGACAGGGGGTTGGCAATCAGCCCCAGCATTTT
V: TRBV5-1; D: TRBD2; size: -; J: TRBJ2-7; CDR3: CASSYTSGRIYGQYF; DNA: TGCGCCAGCAGCTATACTAGCGGGAGAATCTACGGGCAGTACTTC
V: TRBV2; D: TRBD2; size: -; J: TRBJ2-5; CDR3: CASSAGGQTQYF; DNA: TGTGCCAGCAGCGCGGGGGGACAGACCCAGTACTTC
V: TRBV28; D: -; size: -; J: TRBJ2-1; CDR3: CASSSQWEHSYNEQFF; DNA: TGTGCCAGCAGTTCCCAATGGGAGCACTCCTACAATGAGCAGTTCTTC
V: TRBV6-5; D: -; size: -; J: TRBJ2-3; CDR3: CASSWSGCGTDTQYF; DNA: TGTGCCAGCAGTTGGTCGGGGTGCGGCACAGATACGCAGTATTTT
V: TRBV7-9; D: TRBD2; size: -; J: TRBJ2-3; CDR3: CASSTRTSGRGADTQYF; DNA: TGTGCCAGCAGCACCCGGACTAGCGGGAGAGGGGCGGATACGCAGTATTTT
V: TRBV7-9; D: TRBD2; size: once; J: TRBJ2-3; CDR3: CASSLGTSGDTQYF; DNA: TGTGCCAGCAGCTTGGGGACTAGCGGAGATACGCAGTATTTT
V: TRBV7-6; D: -; size: -; J: TRBJ2-1; CDR3: CASSFAASSYNEQFF; DNA: TGTGCCAGCAGCTTCGCCGCGAGCTCCTACAATGAGCAGTTCTTC
V: TRBV6-1; D: -; size: -; J: TRBJ2-7; CDR3: CASSDRYEQYF; DNA: TGTGCCAGCAGTGACCGCTACGAGCAGTACTTC
V: TRBV19; D: -; size: -; J: TRBJ2-7; CDR3: CASSISSQAGEQYF; DNA: TGTGCCAGTAGTATCTCTTCGCAGGCGGGGGAGCAGTACTTC
V: TRBV4-1; D: -; size: -; J: TRBJ2-3; CDR3: CASSHVRAGTDTQYF; DNA: TGCGCCAGCAGCCACGTGCGGGCGGGCACAGATACGCAGTATTTT
V: TRBV5-8; D: -; size: once; J: TRBJ2-2; CDR3: CASSINTGELFF; DNA: TGTGCCAGCAGCATAAACACCGGGGAGCTGTTTTTT
V: TRBV6-6; D: -; size: -; J: TRBJ1-1; CDR3: CASSPAGGPEGVLF; DNA: TGTGCCAGCAGCCCCGCGGGGGGGCCCGAGGGGGTTCTCTTT